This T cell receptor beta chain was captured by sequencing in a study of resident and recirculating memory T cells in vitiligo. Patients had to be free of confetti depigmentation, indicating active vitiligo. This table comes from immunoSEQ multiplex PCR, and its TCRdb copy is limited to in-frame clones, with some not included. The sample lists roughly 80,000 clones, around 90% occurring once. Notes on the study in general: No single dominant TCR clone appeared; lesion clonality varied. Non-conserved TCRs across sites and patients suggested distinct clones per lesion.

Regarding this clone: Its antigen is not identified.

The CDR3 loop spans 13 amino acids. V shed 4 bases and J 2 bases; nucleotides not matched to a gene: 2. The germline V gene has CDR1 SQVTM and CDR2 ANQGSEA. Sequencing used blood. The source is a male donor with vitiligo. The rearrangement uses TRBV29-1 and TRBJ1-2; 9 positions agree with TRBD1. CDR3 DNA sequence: TGCAGCGTTGCCGGACAGGGGAACTATGGCTACACCTTC. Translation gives CSVAGQGNYGYTF.